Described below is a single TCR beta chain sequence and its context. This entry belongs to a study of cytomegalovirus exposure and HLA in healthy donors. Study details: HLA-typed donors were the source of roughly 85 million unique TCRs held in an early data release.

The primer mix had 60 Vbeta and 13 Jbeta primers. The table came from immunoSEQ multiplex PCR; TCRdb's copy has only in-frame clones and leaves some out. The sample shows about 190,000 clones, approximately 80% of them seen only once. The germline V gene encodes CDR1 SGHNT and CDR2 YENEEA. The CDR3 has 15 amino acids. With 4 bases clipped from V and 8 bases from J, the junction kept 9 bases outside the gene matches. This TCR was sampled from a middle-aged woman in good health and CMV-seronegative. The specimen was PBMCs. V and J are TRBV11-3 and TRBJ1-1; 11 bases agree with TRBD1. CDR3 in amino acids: CASSSHGQGASEAFF. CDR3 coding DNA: TGTGCCAGCAGCTCCCACGGACAGGGGGCATCGGAAGCTTTCTTT. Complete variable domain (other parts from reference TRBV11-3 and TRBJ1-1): EAGVVQSPRYKIIEKKQPVAFWCNPISGHNTLYWYLQNLGQGPELLIRYENEEAVDDSQLPKDRFSAERLKGVDSTLKIQPAELGDSAVYLCASSSHGQGASEAFFGQGTRLTVV.